This T cell receptor (beta chain) was retrieved from a study of tumor and adjacent non-tumor tissue in lung cancer. Findings of the study overall: Compared with tumor, normal lung showed significantly lower TCR diversity.

The library came from three nested PCR rounds adapted from ARM-PCR protocols. TCRdb analysed the multiplex PCR reads with MiXCR anew, one entry per CDR3 protein. The sample includes 80,000 or so distinct CDR3 sequences, around 80% of them seen just once. This CDR3 has 15 residues. Germline CDR1 WNHNN, CDR2 SYGVQD (reference sequence). The template was RNA from unsorted bulk tissue. More than 3 cm separated this lung sample from the edge of the tumor. Details on this clonotype: Its antigen is unknown. One end of the junction is discordant with germline, which a read error may explain.

The sequence derives from a man in his sixties with non-small cell lung cancer. What was sequenced was distant non-tumor lung tissue. The chain employs TRBV10-1 and TRBJ1-1; no clear D gene. This CDR3 is CVSSDSTGVNTEAFF. The CDR3 nucleotides are TGTGTCAGCAGTGATTCCACGGGAGTGAACACTGAAGCTTTCTTT.